Below are 5 T cell receptor beta chains sequenced from a single sample in a study of shared clonotypes between healthy human individuals. Generated by immunoSEQ multiplex PCR, the TCRdb table keeps only in-frame clones and is missing some. The table includes 2 million to 2.5 million clones, 85% to 95% detected once. The specimen was naive CD4+ T cells sorted from blood. Subset meaning: CD45RA+ positively selected. The receptors shown here come from a man between 18 and 35 years old in good health.

The chain is built from TRBV7-2 and TRBJ2-7; 12 nucleotides agree with TRBD2. V gave up 2 bases and J gave up 3 bases; unmatched junction bases: 5. Germline CDR1 is SGHTA and CDR2 is FQGNSA. The CDR3 covers 16 residues. The CDR3 sequence: CASSLPTSGSNYEQYF. The CDR3 DNA follows: TGTGCCAGCAGCTTACCGACTAGCGGGAGTAACTACGAGCAGTACTTC. The whole variable domain, filled in from reference TRBV7-2 and TRBJ2-7, reads GAGVSQSPSNKVTEKGKDVELRCDPISGHTALYWYRQSLGQGLEFLIYFQGNSAPDKSGLPSDRFSAERTGGSVSTLTIQRTQQEDSAVYLCASSLPTSGSNYEQYFGPGTRLTVT.

The V call is TRBV5-4, the J call TRBJ1-2, with TRBD1 as a possible D gene (5 bases). V was trimmed by 6 bases and J by 2 bases, leaving 11 bases between them. The CDR3 consists of 13 residues. Germline-derived CDR1 and CDR2 are SGHNT and YYREEE (reference sequence). CDR3 residues: CASTRGVNYGYTF. DNA of the CDR3: TGTGCCAGCACCCGAGGGGTCAACTATGGCTACACCTTC.

The V gene is TRBV10-2, the J gene TRBJ2-1; 8 bases agree with TRBD2. The junction had 12 bases not matched to a gene; V was cut back by 8 bases and J by 0 bases. Per germline, CDR1 WSHSY and CDR2 SAAADI. The CDR3 is made up of 17 amino acids. The CDR3 sequence is CASGTSGPLSSYNEQFF. Written as DNA, the CDR3 is TGCGCCAGCGGCACTAGCGGACCTCTAAGCTCCTACAATGAGCAGTTCTTC.

This clone was detected only a few times. This rearrangement joins TRBV4-2 to TRBJ2-2; D gene uncertain. Germline assignment: CDR1 LGHNA and CDR2 YNFKEQ. V dropped 0 bases and J dropped 4 bases, with 6 bases sitting between them. This CDR3 spans 14 amino acids. The CDR3 sequence is CASSQDRGTGELFF. For the CDR3, the DNA is TGTGCCAGCAGCCAAGATCGAGGCACCGGGGAGCTGTTTTTT.

The CDR3 DNA follows: TGTGCCACCAGCAGAGGGGACACCTCGCCGGAGAATTCACCCCTCCACTTT. Protein product: CATSRGDTSPENSPLHF. The chain links TRBV15 to TRBJ1-6; D is perhaps TRBD1 (6 bases). CDR1 is LNHNV, CDR2 YYDKDF, per germline (reference sequence). With 1 base removed from V and 7 bases from J, the gap between germline ends came to 17 bases. This CDR3 has 17 residues.